The 18 T cell receptor beta chains given below trace back to one sample, sequenced in a study of blood T cell repertoires in COVID-19. Clones were sequenced by immunoSEQ multiplex PCR, and TCRdb holds only the in-frame ones, with some missing. The sample records 250,000 to 300,000 clones, about 89% being singletons. The source material was peripheral blood. The receptors stem from a man aged 35 to 55 with acute or convalescent COVID-19.

About this clone itself: The junction shows a germline mismatch at one end, possibly a read error. This chain links TRBV12-3 or TRBV12-4 with TRBJ1-3; 8 nucleotides agree with TRBD1. The CDR3 contains 11 residues. In nucleotides, the CDR3 is TGTGCCAGCAGTTTAGGGGCGGGACAGGTATTT. It codes for CASSLGAGQVF.

This clone was observed once. The V and J genes are TRBV21-1 and TRBJ1-1. TRBV21-1 is recorded as a pseudogene. There are 14 residues in the CDR3. CDR3 bases: TGTGCCAGCAGCAAAGAGCCGGGAGGTACTGAAGCTTTCTTT. Protein product: CASSKEPGGTEAFF.

The V call is TRBV27, the J call TRBJ1-4; D perhaps matches TRBD1 (6 bases). The CDR3 extends over 13 amino acids. With 5 bases removed from V and 8 bases from J, the gap between germline ends came to 12 bases. The germline CDR1 and CDR2 sequences are MNHEY and SMNVEV (reference sequence). The CDR3 reads CASSHRVSEKLFF. CDR3 in DNA: TGTGCCAGCAGTCACAGGGTTAGCGAAAAACTGTTTTTT.

The rearrangement joins TRBV30 to TRBJ2-1, with TRBD1 matching 7 bases. CDR3 length: 12 amino acids. Germline V gene sequence: CDR1 GTSNPN, CDR2 SVGIG (reference sequence). Unmatched junction bases numbered 0, after V lost 0 bases and J lost 7 bases. CDR3 in amino acids: CAWSVQGNEQFF. The CDR3 DNA is TGTGCCTGGAGTGTACAGGGGAATGAGCAGTTCTTC.

This clone appeared a single time. CDR3: CASSPGTSVVDTQYF. CDR3 bases: TGTGCCAGCAGCCCCGGGACTAGCGTTGTAGATACGCAGTATTTT. The V gene is TRBV7-2, the J gene TRBJ2-3, with 10 bases matching TRBD2. The CDR3 is made up of 15 amino acids. Losses at the gene ends were 5 bases for V and 5 bases for J; bases not matched to a gene: 7. CDR1 and CDR2 (germline): SGHTA, FQGNSA.

V gene TRBV3-1 (or the pseudogene TRBV3-2) combines with J gene TRBJ2-2; D remains ambiguous. Deletions cut 3 bases from V and 4 bases from J, with 9 bases between. The CDR3 has 14 residues. The germline CDR1 and CDR2 sequences are LGHDT and YNNKEL (reference sequence). CDR3 amino acids: CASSQSSGTGELFF. Here the CDR3 DNA reads TGTGCCAGCAGCCAGAGTAGTGGCACCGGGGAGCTGTTTTTT.

This clone occurred once. The chain links TRBV29-1 to TRBJ1-1; the D is unclear. V was trimmed by 2 bases and J by 4 bases, leaving 14 bases between them. Germline CDR1 is SQVTM and CDR2 is ANQGSEA. The CDR3 has 14 residues. The CDR3 spells CSVEILGVGTEAFF. DNA for the CDR3: TGCAGCGTTGAAATTTTAGGAGTGGGCACTGAAGCTTTCTTT.

The chain is built from TRBV6-5 and TRBJ1-2; 7 bases map to TRBD1. This CDR3 has 14 residues. Germline lookup yields CDR1 MNHEY and CDR2 SVGAGI. Trimming took 7 bases from V and 2 from J; bases not matched to a gene: 7. CDR3 amino acids: CASTGTAKNYGYTF. The CDR3 bases are TGTGCCAGCACCGGGACAGCAAAGAACTATGGCTACACCTTC.

This clone occurred a few times. The rearrangement links TRBV6-5 to TRBJ2-7; 7 bases are shared with TRBD2. The V and J ends lost 7 bases and 5 bases, in that order; junction bases with no gene match: 14. The CDR3 spans 15 residues. Germline CDR1 is MNHEY and CDR2 is SVGAGI. This CDR3 is CASKGGRGLPNEQYF. CDR3 DNA sequence: TGTGCCAGCAAGGGCGGGAGAGGGTTACCCAACGAGCAGTACTTC.

The chain employs TRBV2 and TRBJ2-7; a weak D match, TRBD2 (5 bases). This CDR3 comprises 13 residues. Germline assignment: CDR1 SNHLY and CDR2 FYNNEI. Trimming shortened V by 1 base and J by 6 bases, and 10 bases separated the two germline ends. The CDR3 DNA sequence: TGTGCCAGCAGTGAAGTCGCGGGCCGCGAGCAGTACTTC. Protein sequence: CASSEVAGREQYF.

The rearrangement joins TRBV12-3 or TRBV12-4 to TRBJ2-1, with D maybe TRBD1 (6 bases). The CDR3 spans 13 residues. V gave up 5 bases and J gave up 5 bases, with 10 bases separating them. CDR3 sequence: CASSDTGNNEQFF. CDR3 nucleotides: TGTGCCAGCAGTGATACAGGGAACAATGAGCAGTTCTTC.

This chain joins TRBV19 and TRBJ1-2; D not resolved. This CDR3 is 14 amino acids long. The V and J ends lost 7 bases and 0 bases respectively, with 12 bases between them. The germline V gene encodes CDR1 LNHDA and CDR2 SQIVND (reference sequence). The CDR3 region is CASKYTGANYGYTF. Written as DNA, the CDR3 is TGTGCCAGTAAATACACGGGAGCTAACTATGGCTACACCTTC.

The chain carries TRBV2 and TRBJ2-1; possibly TRBD2 for D (7 bases). V dropped 7 bases and J dropped 7 bases, with 20 bases sitting between them. Germline loops: CDR1 SNHLY, CDR2 FYNNEI. CDR3 size: 15 residues. CDR3: CASTFTAGALNEQFF. CDR3 DNA: TGTGCCAGCACCTTTACGGCGGGGGCCCTAAATGAGCAGTTCTTC.

The chain combines TRBV7-2 with TRBJ1-2; D gene uncertain. This CDR3 contains 12 residues. The germline V and J ends were trimmed by 2 bases and 6 bases, with 7 bases remaining between them. Germline V lookup: CDR1 SGHTA, CDR2 FQGNSA. DNA for the CDR3: TGTGCCAGCAGCTTACAGCGGGATGGCTACACCTTC. Translation: CASSLQRDGYTF. The full variable domain, its missing parts supplied by reference TRBV7-2 and TRBJ1-2, is GAGVSQSPSNKVTEKGKDVELRCDPISGHTALYWYRQSLGQGLEFLIYFQGNSAPDKSGLPSDRFSAERTGGSVSTLTIQRTQQEDSAVYLCASSLQRDGYTFGSGTRLTVV.

The DNA for the CDR3 is TGTGCCAGCAGTGAATATACTACGGGGGCCCTCCACTTT. It translates to CASSEYTTGALHF. The chain combines TRBV25-1 with TRBJ1-6; weak D call: TRBD1 (5 bases). The CDR3 runs 13 residues. Germline V gives CDR1 MGHDK, CDR2 SYGVNS. The V gene lost 0 bases and the J gene lost 14 bases, with 11 bases spanning the gap.

The chain combines TRBV6-5 with TRBJ1-5; no clear D. CDR3 length: 14 residues. Trimming pared 6 bases from V and 5 bases from J, leaving 14 bases between. Germline V lookup: CDR1 MNHEY, CDR2 SVGAGI. In DNA form, the CDR3 reads TGTGCCAGCAGGACGTTGAGGGTAGATCAGCCCCAGCATTTT. This encodes CASRTLRVDQPQHF.

The rearrangement uses TRBV6-5 and TRBJ1-2; 9 bases map to TRBD1. Trimming removed 6 bases from V and 4 bases from J; junction bases left unmatched: 9. The germline V gene has CDR1 MNHEY and CDR2 SVGAGI. CDR3 length: 15 residues. The CDR3 protein is CASSSTGGAFYGYTF. The CDR3 DNA sequence: TGTGCCAGCAGCAGTACAGGGGGCGCATTCTATGGCTACACCTTC.

The chain has TRBV7-2 and TRBJ2-1, with D possibly TRBD2 on 7 matching bases. V lost 1 base, J lost 7 bases, and 17 bases lay in between. The germline CDR1 and CDR2 sequences are SGHTA and FQGNSA. The CDR3 has 16 amino acids. The CDR3 loop reads CASSLEAGARRNEQFF. The CDR3 DNA is TGTGCCAGCAGCTTAGAGGCGGGGGCTCGACGGAATGAGCAGTTCTTC.